These 2 T cell receptor beta chains share one sample of origin, sequenced in a study of T cell repertoires in cytomegalovirus infection (dated by TCRdb to the late 2010s). No antigen is known for these receptors. TCRdb lists the instrument as Illumina HiSeq 1500. TCRdb handled the public reads itself, with Q25 trimming in fastp and clone calling in MiXCR, and kept productive beta chains. Each record represents a unique CDR3 protein, reported with the most common genes and DNA among its rows. In this sample the table shows fewer than 650,000 distinct CDR3 sequences, around two fifths of which occur a single time. 48% of the sample comes from the top ten. The treatment or condition label, as the study defines it: in vitro stimulation with specific CMV peptide epitopes to enrich CMV-specific T cells. Here the sequenced sample was cultured PBMCs, taken from culture after CMV antigen stimulation. Every receptor here comes from a human donor in good health (CMV status not recorded). Some clones in this sample may be carry-over from other donors' samples.

This clonotype was counted a single time. The V gene is TRBV12-3 or TRBV12-4, the J gene TRBJ2-2, with 12 bases that match TRBD2. The ends lost 5 bases at V and 4 bases at J; junction bases unmatched: 5. This CDR3 region has 16 residues. The CDR3 DNA reads TGTGCCAGCAGTCCCCGGACTAGCGGGACCACCGGGGAGCTGTTTTTT. As protein: CASSPRTSGTTGELFF.

This clonotype was recorded at least ten times. The gene calls are TRBV7-2 and TRBJ2-3; D perhaps matches TRBD2 (5 bases). CDR3 length equals 15 residues. Trimming took off 10 bases at V and 0 bases at J, with 17 bases between the two ends. CDR1 is SGHTA and CDR2 is FQGNSA in the germline V gene. In DNA, the CDR3 is TGTGCCACCTCCTCGTCGGGGTCTAGCACAGATACGCAGTATTTT. Translated: CATSSSGSSTDTQYF.